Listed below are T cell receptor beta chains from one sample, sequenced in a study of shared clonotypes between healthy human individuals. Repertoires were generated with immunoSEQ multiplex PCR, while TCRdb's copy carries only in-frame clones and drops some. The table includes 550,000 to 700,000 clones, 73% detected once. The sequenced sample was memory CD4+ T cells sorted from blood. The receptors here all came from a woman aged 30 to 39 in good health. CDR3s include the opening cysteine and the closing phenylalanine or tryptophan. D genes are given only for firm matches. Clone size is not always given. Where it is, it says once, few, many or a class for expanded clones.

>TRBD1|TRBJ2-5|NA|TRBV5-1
CASSLFDRGKGQETQYF
TGCGCCAGCAGCTTGTTCGACAGGGGAAAGGGCCAAGAGACCCAGTACTTC
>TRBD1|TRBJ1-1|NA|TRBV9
CASSVEIAVGTGGPAFF
TGTGCCAGCAGCGTAGAGATAGCGGTTGGGACAGGTGGTCCAGCTTTCTTT
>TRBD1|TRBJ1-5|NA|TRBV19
CASSWLPGTGRSFQPQHF
TGTGCCAGTAGTTGGCTCCCCGGGACAGGTCGATCTTTTCAGCCCCAGCATTTT
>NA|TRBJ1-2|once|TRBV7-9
CASSLGGILYGYTF
TGTGCCAGCAGCTTAGGAGGGATTTTGTATGGCTACACCTTC
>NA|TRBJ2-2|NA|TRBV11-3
CASSLGRNTGELFF
TGTGCCAGCAGCTTGGGCAGAAACACCGGGGAGCTGTTTTTT
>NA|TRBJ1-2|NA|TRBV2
CASSADIKGYTF
TGTGCCAGCAGTGCTGACATCAAGGGCTACACCTTC
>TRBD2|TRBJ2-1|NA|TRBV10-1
CASSATSGSNEQFF
TGCGCCAGCAGTGCTACTAGCGGCTCCAATGAGCAGTTCTTC
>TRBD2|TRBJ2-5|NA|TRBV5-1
CASRRTSEAETQYF
TGCGCCAGCAGGAGGACTAGTGAGGCAGAGACCCAGTACTTC
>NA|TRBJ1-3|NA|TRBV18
CASSPQDFNSGNTIYF
TGTGCCAGCTCCCCCCAGGACTTCAACTCTGGAAACACCATATATTTT
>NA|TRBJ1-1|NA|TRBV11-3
CASSLGTAAFF
TGTGCCAGCAGCTTAGGGACGGCAGCTTTCTTT
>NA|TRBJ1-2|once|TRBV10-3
CAISDGRTFYGYTF
TGTGCCATCAGTGATGGCAGGACCTTCTATGGCTACACCTTC
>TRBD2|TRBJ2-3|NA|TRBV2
CASSESSGSSIDTQYF
TGTGCCAGCAGTGAGAGTAGCGGGAGTTCGATTGATACGCAGTATTTT
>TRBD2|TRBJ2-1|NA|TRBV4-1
CASSQKIAGDYNEQFF
TGCGCCAGCAGCCAAAAAATAGCGGGTGACTACAATGAGCAGTTCTTC
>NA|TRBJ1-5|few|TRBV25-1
CASSEYTANQPQHF
TGTGCCAGCAGTGAATATACAGCTAATCAGCCCCAGCATTTT
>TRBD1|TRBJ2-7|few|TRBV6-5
CASSTGVPPLQYF
TGTGCCAGCAGCACAGGGGTCCCTCCGTTGCAGTACTTC
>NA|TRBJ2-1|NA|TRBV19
CASTNQMSSYNEQFF
TGTGCCAGTACGAACCAGATGAGCTCCTACAATGAGCAGTTCTTC
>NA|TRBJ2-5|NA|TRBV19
CASSASAFQETQYF
TGTGCCAGCTCGGCCAGCGCCTTCCAAGAGACCCAGTACTTC
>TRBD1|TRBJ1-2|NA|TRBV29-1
CSVSNRGQGGYTF
TGCAGCGTCTCAAACAGGGGGCAGGGAGGCTACACCTTC
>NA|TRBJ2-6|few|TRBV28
CASKRDSRSGANVLTF
TGTGCCAGCAAACGGGACTCAAGATCTGGGGCCAACGTCCTGACTTTC
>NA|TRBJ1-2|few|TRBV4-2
CASSQDRGRSNYGYTF
TGTGCCAGCAGCCAAGATCGGGGCAGGTCGAACTATGGCTACACCTTC
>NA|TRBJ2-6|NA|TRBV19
CASSIMPSGANVLTF
TGTGCCAGTAGTATAATGCCCTCTGGGGCCAACGTCCTGACTTTC
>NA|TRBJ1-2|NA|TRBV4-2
CASSQGSGDLYGYTF
TGTGCCAGCAGCCAAGGGTCCGGGGACCTCTATGGCTACACCTTC
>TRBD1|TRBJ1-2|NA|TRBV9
CASSGTGNPYGYTF
TGTGCCAGCAGCGGGACAGGGAACCCCTATGGCTACACCTTC
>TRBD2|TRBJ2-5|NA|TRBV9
CASSPGTSRVETQYF
TGTGCCAGCAGCCCAGGGACTAGCCGAGTGGAGACCCAGTACTTC
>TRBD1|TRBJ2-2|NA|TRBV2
CASRTGTGNTGELFF
TGTGCCAGCAGAACCGGGACAGGGAACACCGGGGAGCTGTTTTTT